The 12 T cell receptor beta chains below all came from one sample that was sequenced in a study of CD8 T cells in Susac syndrome. Roughly 0.45 to 1 ug RNA was reverse transcribed with random hexamers. TCRdb ran MiXCR on the immunoSEQ multiplex PCR reads and lists one entry per CDR3 protein. Of 130,000 to 150,000 distinct CDR3 sequences listed, around 94% are singletons. Sequencing was performed on CD4+ T cells from PBMCs. These receptors all stem from a human donor in good health.

This rearrangement joins TRBV19 to TRBJ2-2, with D possibly being TRBD2 (6 bases). V lost 3 bases and J 3 bases, leaving 11 bases between the germline ends. The CDR3 loop spans 15 amino acids. The germline gives CDR1 LNHDA, CDR2 SQIVND (reference sequence). CDR3 coding DNA: TGTGCCAGTAGTATTCAGTCGGGGGACACCGGGGAGCTGTTTTTT. It yields the protein CASSIQSGDTGELFF.

The CDR3 sequence: CASSFRRTEAFF. The CDR3, as DNA: TGTGCCAGCAGCTTCAGGAGAACTGAAGCTTTCTTT. The chain is built from TRBV5-8 and TRBJ1-1; D uncertain. Per germline, CDR1 SGHTS and CDR2 YDEGEE. V lost 2 bases, J lost 5 bases, and 7 bases lay in between. The CDR3 length is 12 residues.

The chain links TRBV4-2 to TRBJ2-7; 10 nucleotides agree with TRBD2. Trimming cost V 3 bases and J 5 bases; bases outside gene matches: 13. Germline V gene data show CDR1 as LGHNA and CDR2 as YNFKEQ. The CDR3 loop spans 17 amino acids. The CDR3 loop is CASSQGGGTSGTNEQYF. The CDR3 nucleotides read TGTGCCAGCAGCCAGGGAGGGGGCACTAGCGGGACCAACGAGCAGTACTTC.

The rearrangement joins TRBV2 to TRBJ1-4; 7 nucleotides align to TRBD1. CDR1 is SNHLY, CDR2 FYNNEI, per germline. The V segment lost 8 bases and the J segment 5 bases; nucleotides outside the gene matches: 8. CDR3 size: 14 residues. CDR3 loop: CASLRRDRNEKLFF. The CDR3 DNA reads as TGTGCCAGCTTGCGCCGGGACAGAAATGAAAAACTGTTTTTT.

The chain links TRBV12-3 or TRBV12-4 to TRBJ2-7, with D possibly matching TRBD1 (5 bases). The CDR3 totals 13 residues. V gave up 5 bases and J gave up 5 bases, with 13 bases separating them. CDR3 residues: CASSRQLWNEQYF. In DNA, the CDR3 is TGTGCCAGCAGTCGACAGCTCTGGAACGAGCAGTACTTC.

The chain recombines TRBV20-1 with TRBJ2-7; D is possibly TRBD1 (6 bases). Trimming stripped 0 bases from V and 4 bases from J, with 10 bases between. This CDR3 region has 13 residues. The germline CDR1 and CDR2 sequences are DFQATT and SNEGSKA (reference sequence). This chain's CDR3 is CSARDMTGYEQYF. The DNA of the CDR3 is TGCAGTGCTAGAGATATGACAGGATACGAGCAGTACTTC.

DNA for the CDR3: TGTGCCAGCAGCGGACTAGGGCAGAGCTCCTACGAGCAGTACTTC. This gives the protein CASSGLGQSSYEQYF. The rearrangement uses TRBV3-1 and TRBJ2-7; TRBD2 aligns across 7 bases. J gave up 0 bases and V 5 bases, and 7 bases lay outside the gene matches. Germline V gives CDR1 LGHDT, CDR2 YNNKEL (reference sequence). The CDR3 sequence is 15 residues long.

This chain uses TRBV3-1 with TRBJ1-5, with 8 positions matching TRBD1. CDR3 length: 14 amino acids. CDR1 is LGHDT, CDR2 YNNKEL, per germline (reference sequence). J gave up 4 bases and V 4 bases, and 3 bases lay outside the gene matches. CDR3 sequence (DNA): TGTGCCAGCAGCCCTCGACAGGGGAATCAGCCCCAGCATTTT. Protein: CASSPRQGNQPQHF.

CDR3 sequence (DNA): TGTGCCAGCAGCCAAGCCCCCGTCGATACGCAGTATTTT. Translating gives CASSQAPVDTQYF. This sequence joins TRBV3-1 and TRBJ2-3, with D unresolved. CDR3 size: 13 residues. The germline gives CDR1 LGHDT, CDR2 YNNKEL (reference sequence). The ends were cut back, 1 base at V and 6 bases at J, with 8 bases in the middle.

The chain employs TRBV7-9 and TRBJ1-2; 11 nucleotides align to TRBD1. The length of the CDR3 is 15 residues. J lost 3 bases, V lost 6 bases, and 6 bases had no gene match. Germline V gene data show CDR1 as SEHNR and CDR2 as FQNEAQ (reference sequence). The CDR3 region is CASRRDRGKDYGYTF. The DNA for the CDR3 is TGTGCCAGCAGACGGGACAGGGGGAAGGACTATGGCTACACCTTC.

This clonotype was counted only a few times. The CDR3 loop is CSATGPSRYSNQPQHF. The CDR3 region has the DNA TGCAGTGCCACAGGGCCATCTCGCTATAGCAATCAGCCCCAGCATTTT. V gene TRBV20-1 combines with J gene TRBJ1-5; D may be TRBD1 (6 bases). Trimming removed 6 bases from V and 0 bases from J, with 18 bases in between. Germline assignment: CDR1 DFQATT and CDR2 SNEGSKA (reference sequence). This CDR3 has 16 residues.

The rearrangement uses TRBV6-2 or TRBV6-3 and TRBJ2-7; unclear D gene. Germline V gives CDR1 MNHEY, CDR2 SVGEGT. The germline V and J ends were trimmed by 6 bases and 3 bases, with 9 bases remaining between them. The length of the CDR3 is 12 residues. In DNA form, the CDR3 reads TGTGCCAGCAGCCTGGTCCTCTACGAGCAGTACTTC. Residues: CASSLVLYEQYF.